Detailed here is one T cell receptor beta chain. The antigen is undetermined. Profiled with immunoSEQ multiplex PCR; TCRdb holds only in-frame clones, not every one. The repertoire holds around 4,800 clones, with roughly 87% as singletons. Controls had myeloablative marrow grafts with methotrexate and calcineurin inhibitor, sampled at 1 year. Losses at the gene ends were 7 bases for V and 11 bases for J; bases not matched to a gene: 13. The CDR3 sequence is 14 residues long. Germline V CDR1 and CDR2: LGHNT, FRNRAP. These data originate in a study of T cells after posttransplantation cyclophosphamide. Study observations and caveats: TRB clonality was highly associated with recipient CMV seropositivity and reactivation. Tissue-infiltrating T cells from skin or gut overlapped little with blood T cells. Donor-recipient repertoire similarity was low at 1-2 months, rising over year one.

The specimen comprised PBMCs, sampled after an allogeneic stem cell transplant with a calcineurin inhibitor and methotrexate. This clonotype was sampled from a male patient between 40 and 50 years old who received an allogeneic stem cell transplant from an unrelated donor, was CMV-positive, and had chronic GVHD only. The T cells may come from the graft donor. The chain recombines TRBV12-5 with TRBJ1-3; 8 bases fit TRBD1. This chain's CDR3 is CASAVGQGGDAIYF. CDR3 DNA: TGTGCTAGTGCCGTCGGACAGGGAGGAGACGCCATATATTTT.